The 10 T cell receptor beta chains listed next were all sequenced from one sample in a study of regulatory T cells in long-lasting Graves disease. Building of the TCR beta libraries involved iRepertoire HTBI primers and Arm-PCR of CDR3 regions. TCRdb reprocessed the multiplex PCR reads via MiXCR and lists one record per CDR3 protein. The sample consists of 360,000 or so distinct CDR3 sequences, 15% to 20% of them appearing once. Regarding time point: newly diagnosed GD, antithyroid drugs for less than 3 months. Researchers made the TCR library from RNA that was extracted from PBMCs. This same sample was also part of a study on T cells in Graves' hyperthyroidism and ophthalmopathy.

The source was peripheral blood mononuclear cells (PBMCs), collected at new diagnosis, from a patient treated with antithyroid drugs. These receptors all come from a woman under 30 with Graves disease.

In the case of this clonotype: Only one base separates this from a far larger clonotype, so it likely reflects a read error. The chain has TRBV11-2 and TRBJ2-5, with a tentative D call TRBD1 (6 bases). The CDR3 runs to 12 residues. V was clipped by 6 bases and J by 11 bases, with 16 bases between them. CDR1 is SGHAT, CDR2 FQNNGV, per germline. DNA for the CDR3: TGTGCCAGCAGACAGGGAGCTGGTGAGCAGTACTTC. Its translation: CASRQGAGEQYF.

This clonotype was recorded at least ten times. The chain links TRBV18 to TRBJ2-2; 7 bases match TRBD1. V lost 4 bases and J lost 0; bases outside the gene matches: 2. CDR3 length equals 15 residues. Germline V gene data show CDR1 as KGHSH and CDR2 as LQKENI. DNA for the CDR3: TGTGCCAGCTCACTAGGGACAGCGAACACCGGGGAGCTGTTTTTT. This gives the protein CASSLGTANTGELFF.

This clonotype was recorded many times. The chain is built from TRBV11-2 and TRBJ2-7; the match to TRBD1 covers 8 bases. The ends lost 8 bases at V and 4 bases at J; junction bases unmatched: 7. CDR3 size: 13 residues. Germline V gene data show CDR1 as SGHAT and CDR2 as FQNNGV. The CDR3 bases are TGTGCCAGCGGGCAGGGGGCTGGTTACGAGCAGTACTTC. Translating gives CASGQGAGYEQYF.

This clonotype has at least ten counts. The chain joins TRBV7-8 to TRBJ2-1, with D possibly being TRBD1 (5 bases). The V gene lost 5 bases and the J gene lost 3 bases, with 14 bases spanning the gap. The CDR3 sequence is 15 residues long. CDR1 is SGHVS and CDR2 is FQNEAQ in the germline V gene. The CDR3 sequence is CASSPPRVDYNEQFF. CDR3 coding DNA: TGTGCCAGCAGCCCCCCCAGGGTTGACTACAATGAGCAGTTCTTC.

This clonotype was seen a few times. J is TRBJ2-7 and V is TRBV29-1; TRBD1 matches 7 bases. Trimming removed 7 bases from V and 7 bases from J; junction bases left unmatched: 7. The germline V gene encodes CDR1 SQVTM and CDR2 ANQGSEA. The CDR3 consists of 11 residues. The CDR3 DNA sequence: TGCAGCGCTACGACAGGGCTAGAGCAGTACTTC. Translation gives CSATTGLEQYF.

This sequence joins TRBV14 and TRBJ1-2, with TRBD1 as a possible D gene (6 bases). Between the trimmed V and J ends, which lost 1 base and 3 bases, there was a span of 9 bases. Germline V lookup: CDR1 SGHDN, CDR2 FVKESK. CDR3 length: 14 amino acids. The CDR3 DNA is TGTGCCAGCAGCCAAGCAACAGGGCACTATGGCTACACCTTC. It encodes CASSQATGHYGYTF.

In this sample, this clonotype turned up many times. The chain carries TRBV3-1 and TRBJ2-7, with D uncertain. In germline, CDR1 is LGHDT, CDR2 YNNKEL (reference sequence). The V gene lost 0 bases and the J gene lost 7 bases, with 10 bases spanning the gap. The CDR3 contains 13 residues. The CDR3: CASSQDHRREQYF. DNA of the CDR3: TGTGCCAGCAGCCAAGATCATCGTCGGGAGCAGTACTTC.

This clonotype was counted many times. V and J are TRBV5-1 and TRBJ2-1, with 8 bases that match TRBD1. With V trimmed by 4 bases and J by 3 bases, 6 bases remained unmatched. The germline V gene has CDR1 SGHRS and CDR2 YFSETQ. The CDR3 spans 15 residues. Here the CDR3 DNA reads TGCGCCAGCAGCGCGGGACAGGACCGCTACAATGAGCAGTTCTTC. Translating gives CASSAGQDRYNEQFF.

This clonotype was picked up a small number of times. The CDR3 loop reads CASSSGAWRDGYTF. In nucleotides, the CDR3 is TGTGCCAGTAGCTCTGGGGCTTGGAGGGATGGCTACACCTTC. The chain recombines TRBV19 with TRBJ1-2; TRBD1 might be the D (5 bases). The CDR3 runs to 14 residues. The germline CDR1 and CDR2 sequences are LNHDA and SQIVND (reference sequence). The germline V and J ends were trimmed by 6 bases and 6 bases, with 17 bases remaining between them.

This chain uses TRBV25-1 with TRBJ1-1; a weak D match, TRBD1 (5 bases). Germline V lookup: CDR1 MGHDK, CDR2 SYGVNS. Trimming removed 2 bases from V and 1 base from J, with 14 bases in between. The CDR3 is 16 amino acids. The DNA of the CDR3 is TGTGCCAGCAGTGAAGGGGGGACTTGGTCGAACACTGAAGCTTTCTTT. It translates to CASSEGGTWSNTEAFF.